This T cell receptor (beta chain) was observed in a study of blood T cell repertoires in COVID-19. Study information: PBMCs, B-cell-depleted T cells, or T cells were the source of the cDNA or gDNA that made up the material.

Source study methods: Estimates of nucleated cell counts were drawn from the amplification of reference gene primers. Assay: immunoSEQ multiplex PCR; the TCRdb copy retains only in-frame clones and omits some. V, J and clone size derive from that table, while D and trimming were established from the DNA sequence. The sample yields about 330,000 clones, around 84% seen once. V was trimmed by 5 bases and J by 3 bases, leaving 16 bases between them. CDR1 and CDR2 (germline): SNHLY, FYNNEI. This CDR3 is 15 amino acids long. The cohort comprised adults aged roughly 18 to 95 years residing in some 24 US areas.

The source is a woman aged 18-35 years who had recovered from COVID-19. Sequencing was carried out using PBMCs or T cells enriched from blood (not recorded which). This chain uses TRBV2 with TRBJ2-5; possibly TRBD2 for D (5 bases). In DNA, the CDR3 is TGTGCCAGCAGTTCAAAACCGGGGTCCAAAGAGACCCAGTACTTC. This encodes CASSSKPGSKETQYF.